Listed here are 10 T cell receptor beta chains from one sample, sequenced in a study of CD8+CD57+ T cells in acquired aplastic anemia (dated by TCRdb to 2016 to 2019). Sequencing relied on an Illumina HiSeq 2000. Profiling of TCR beta VDJ combinations and CDR3 sequences used genomic DNA as the template. The public reads were reprocessed in TCRdb via fastp at Q25 and MiXCR, keeping in-frame beta chains. Each record represents a unique CDR3 protein, reported with the most common genes and DNA among its rows. The sample table records about 220,000 distinct CDR3 sequences; 30% to 40% of these occur just once. The leading ten clones occupy around 1.1% of the sample. Sequenced material: sorted CD4+, CD8+, or CD8+CD57+ T cells (not recorded which) from PBMCs. The receptors derive from a human donor in good health, serving as a control.

This clonotype was recorded many times. The chain carries TRBV19 and TRBJ2-7; D may be TRBD2 (5 bases). The germline V gene has CDR1 LNHDA and CDR2 SQIVND (reference sequence). The CDR3 is 13 amino acids. The germline V and J ends were trimmed by 5 bases and 2 bases, with 10 bases remaining between them. CDR3 nucleotide sequence: TGTGCCAGTAGTGTGACCGGGACCTACGAGCAGTACTTC. It translates to CASSVTGTYEQYF.

This clonotype was seen at least ten times. DNA of the CDR3: TGCGCCAGCAGCCAAGTTCTGACGGAAGAGCAGTTCTTC. Protein: CASSQVLTEEQFF. The chain links TRBV4-1 to TRBJ2-1; D uncertain. Germline V CDR1 and CDR2: MGHRA, YSYEKL. The CDR3 extends over 13 amino acids. Trimming took off 1 base at V and 10 bases at J, with 11 bases between the two ends.

V is TRBV29-1 and J is TRBJ1-2; D ambiguous. Per the germline V gene, CDR1 is SQVTM and CDR2 is ANQGSEA. V was trimmed by 6 bases and J by 4 bases, leaving 15 bases between them. The CDR3 is 13 residues long. In nucleotides, the CDR3 is TGCAGCGTGCTACTTGGGGAAATCTATGGCTACACCTTC. It codes for CSVLLGEIYGYTF.

This clonotype was seen repeatedly, ten times or more. This chain connects TRBV14 to TRBJ1-6; D is possibly TRBD1 (6 bases). CDR3 length equals 14 residues. Per the germline V gene, CDR1 is SGHDN and CDR2 is FVKESK. Trimming removed 1 base from V and 13 bases from J, with 14 bases in between. The CDR3 loop is CASSQGGGPIPLHF. As DNA, the CDR3 is TGTGCCAGCAGCCAAGGTGGGGGCCCAATTCCCCTCCACTTT.

This clonotype has a handful of counts. This chain links TRBV19 with TRBJ1-1; D remains unclear. The CDR3 totals 13 residues. Trimming removed 7 bases at V and 5 bases at J, with 14 bases between. Germline CDR1 reads LNHDA; CDR2 reads SQIVND (reference sequence). CDR3 protein: CASTEVGRTEAFF. The CDR3 DNA is TGTGCCAGTACTGAAGTAGGGAGGACTGAAGCTTTCTTT.

The rearrangement links TRBV29-1 to TRBJ2-7; 9 bases align to TRBD1. Germline CDR1 SQVTM, CDR2 ANQGSEA. The CDR3 extends over 11 amino acids. Trimming at V came to 6 bases and at J to 5 bases, leaving 2 bases not matched to a gene. The CDR3 nucleotides are TGCAGCGTGGACAGGGGTCACGAGCAGTACTTC. It encodes CSVDRGHEQYF.

Here the CDR3 reads CASSVGLAGGLYEQYF. Written as DNA, the CDR3 is TGTGCCAGCAGCGTAGGGCTAGCGGGAGGTCTCTACGAGCAGTACTTC. The chain has TRBV9 and TRBJ2-7, with 11 bases aligning to TRBD2. V lost 0 bases, J lost 3 bases, and 5 bases stayed unmatched. CDR3 length: 16 amino acids. Germline-derived CDR1 and CDR2 are SGDLS and YYNGEE.

The chain joins TRBV15 to TRBJ2-7, with D unclear. The CDR3 sequence is 11 residues long. Germline V CDR1 and CDR2: LNHNV, YYDKDF (reference sequence). The V gene lost 6 bases and the J gene lost 7 bases, with 10 bases spanning the gap. CDR3 sequence: CATRVGEEQYF. The CDR3 nucleotides read TGTGCCACCAGGGTTGGGGAAGAGCAGTACTTC.

V and J are TRBV6-1 and TRBJ2-7; D is unclear. CDR1 is MNHNS and CDR2 is SASEGT in the germline V gene. Trimming took 2 bases from V and 3 from J, leaving 14 bases between them. The CDR3 has 15 amino acids. The CDR3 region is CASSESARRIYEQYF. Written as DNA, the CDR3 is TGTGCCAGCAGTGAATCTGCCCGCAGGATCTACGAGCAGTACTTC.

This clonotype was seen ten or more times. V is TRBV10-3 and J is TRBJ1-1; TRBD1 might be the D (6 bases). Looked up from germline, CDR1 is ENHRY and CDR2 is SYGVKD. Between the trimmed V and J ends, which lost 6 bases and 3 bases, there was a span of 11 bases. The CDR3 covers 13 residues. CDR3 sequence (DNA): TGTGCCATCAGGTCGGACAGAGACACTGAAGCTTTCTTT. This gives the protein CAIRSDRDTEAFF.